This TCR beta chain was captured in a study of blood T cell repertoires in COVID-19 (TCRdb year 2020). Study-wide context: Samples covering the acute and convalescent phases of COVID-19 were provided by collaborators in the United States, Italy and Spain. Nearly every sample came with metadata listing a de-identified subject ID, COVID-19 status, age in years and sex. A freely available public database, intended as a resource for researchers studying the immune response to SARS-CoV-2, is where the repertoires were released. HLA class I and class II types, where available, came from metadata supplied by the sample provider rather than from assay-based typing. The prospective study material was composed of cDNA or gDNA derived from T cells, B-cell-depleted T cells, or PBMCs. The samples were drawn from two sources: the first 160 participants of the ongoing ImmuneRACE study, and 1,000 to 1,500 subjects contributed by 6 global collaborators. Deeply sampled blood TCRbeta repertoires from subjects exposed to, actively infected with, or recovered from COVID-19 were included in the dataset.

Each collaborating institution followed its own protocols to collect whole blood in K2EDTA tubes. For TCRbeta analysis, collaborator samples were shipped as frozen whole blood, as isolated PBMCs, or as DNA extracted from either sample type. Note on this clone: Its recognized antigen is unknown. Base qualities are missing; no much larger clone stands one base away.

What the research found in general, with its limitations: The amount of clinical and demographic metadata varied by source and participant and was provided uncurated.

TCRbeta CDR3 regions were amplified from genomic DNA using the immunoSEQ Assay, a bias-controlled multiplex PCR. In the paper's pipeline: The number of nucleated cells in each sample was estimated by amplification of reference gene primers within the assay. Sequence reads were collapsed and filtered to measure the absolute abundance of every unique TCRbeta CDR3 rearrangement. For each sample, productive Simpson clonality was calculated as the square root of Simpson's diversity index across productive rearrangements. This is the immuneACCESS table as TCRdb keeps it, with only in-frame sequences that have V and J called. A part of the clones is gone; compared with another copy, unresolved V genes explain less than half, and the rest is unexplained. V and J calls and clone size are as listed in that table; D and trimming were resolved from the DNA. Recorded for this sample are around 110,000 clones; 75% to 90% of them occurred a single time. The ten largest account for approximately 2.3% of the sample.

The sequence was obtained from a man aged 30 to 45 with acute or convalescent COVID-19. Sequencing was carried out using peripheral blood.

The DNA is TGTGCCAGTAGTATCTCTGGGGCCAACTATGGCTACACCTTC. This codes for CASSISGANYGYTF. This chain is built from TRBV19 and TRBJ1-2, with TRBD1 as a weak D call on 5 bases. V loses 3 bases, J loses 2 bases, and the germline ends lie 10 bases apart. The germline V gene (reference sequence) provides CDR1 LNHDA and CDR2 SQIVND. From its cysteine to its phenylalanine, the CDR3 spans 14 amino acids. The entry retains the CDR3 DNA only, 42 bases that are in frame from base 1.